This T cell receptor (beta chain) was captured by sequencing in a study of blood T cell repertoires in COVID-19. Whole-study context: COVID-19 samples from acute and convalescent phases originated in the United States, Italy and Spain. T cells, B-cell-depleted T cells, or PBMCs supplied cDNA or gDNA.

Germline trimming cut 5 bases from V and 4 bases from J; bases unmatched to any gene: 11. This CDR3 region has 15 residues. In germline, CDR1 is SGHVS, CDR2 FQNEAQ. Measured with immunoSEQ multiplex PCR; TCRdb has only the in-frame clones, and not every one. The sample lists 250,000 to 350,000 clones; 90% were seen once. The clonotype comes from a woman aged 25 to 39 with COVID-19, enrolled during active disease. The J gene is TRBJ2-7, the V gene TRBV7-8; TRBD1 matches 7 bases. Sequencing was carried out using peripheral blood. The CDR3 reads CASSPLQGEWYEQYF. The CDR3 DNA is TGTGCCAGCAGCCCACTCCAGGGGGAGTGGTACGAGCAGTACTTC.